This T cell receptor beta chain was captured by sequencing in a study of cytomegalovirus exposure and HLA in healthy donors. General observations from the study: When presence/absence was analysed, sequencing depth was taken to be roughly uniform across donors.

This clone was picked up one time. Its matching antigen is unknown. Trimming took 4 bases from V and 4 from J; bases not matched to a gene: 7. The CDR3 sequence is 15 residues long. In germline, CDR1 is SGHRS, CDR2 YFSETQ. Primers: 60 Vbeta forward and 13 Jbeta reverse. Sequencing was performed with immunoSEQ multiplex PCR; in TCRdb, only in-frame clones are kept and a portion is missing. The sample shows some 150,000 clones, 70% to 80% of them seen only once. The source material was PBMCs. This TCR derives from a man aged 30 to 39 in good health and CMV-seronegative. The chain recombines TRBV5-1 with TRBJ1-2; 10 bases fit TRBD1. The CDR3 nucleotides read TGCGCCAGCAGCCCGACAGGGGGCAAAGGCTATGGCTACACCTTC. Translating gives CASSPTGGKGYGYTF.